This TCR beta chain stems from a study of CD8+ T cells in alopecia areata. As for the study in general: Patients received oral tofacitinib, 5 to 10 mg twice daily, for moderate-to-severe alopecia areata.

This clone was seen a few times. RNA, once extracted, was reverse transcribed into cDNA for use as the sequencing template. Method: immunoSEQ multiplex PCR; TCRdb's copy keeps in-frame clones and lacks some. The table shows about 200,000 clones, with approximately 38% occurring only once. The treatment was: oral pan-JAK inhibitor, 5-10 mg twice daily. The TCR comes from a human donor with alopecia areata. Sequences were derived from CD4+ T cells sorted from blood, sampled between weeks 30 and 35, from a patient treated with tofacitinib.

CDR3 region: CAWSQSGGTDTQYF. In DNA, the CDR3 is TGTGCCTGGAGTCAAAGCGGGGGCACAGATACGCAGTATTTT. The chain employs TRBV30 and TRBJ2-3, with 7 bases lining up with TRBD2. Germline trimming cut 2 bases from V and 1 base from J; bases unmatched to any gene: 3. This CDR3 contains 14 residues. The germline CDR1 and CDR2 sequences are GTSNPN and SVGIG (reference sequence).